This T cell receptor beta chain was captured by sequencing in a study of graft-versus-host responses after intestinal transplantation. About the study: Multivisceral, liver-intestinal, or isolated intestinal grafts were transplanted into recipients.

Using immunoSEQ multiplex PCR, the repertoire was profiled, and TCRdb retains in-frame clones only, with some absent. This sample has about 120,000 clones, with approximately 96% found just once. Study-wide results and limits: Marrow from the recipient contained GvH clones, some of which had appeared first in ileum or blood. Graft-donor T cell macrochimerism in patients accompanied high graft-versus-host to host-versus-graft clonal ratios in allografts.

On this clone: The antigen remains undetermined.

The CDR3 totals 13 residues. Germline CDR1 MNHEY, CDR2 SMNVEV (reference sequence). Trimming shortened V by 6 bases and J by 6 bases, and 15 bases separated the two germline ends. The chain uses TRBV27 and TRBJ2-7, with D perhaps assigned TRBD1 or TRBD2 (5 bases each). This TCR was sampled from a human donor who received an intestinal transplant. The source material was unstimulated CD8+ T cells sorted from spleen or lymph node cells, sampled before intestinal transplant. This chain's CDR3 is CASSPFRGAEQYF. In DNA, the CDR3 is TGTGCCAGCAGCCCGTTTCGGGGCGCCGAGCAGTACTTC.